Shown below are 20 T cell receptor beta chains from a single sample sequenced in a study of T cells after yellow fever vaccination. TCRdb re-called the 5' RACE reads with MiXCR, one entry per CDR3 protein. The data show 150,000 to 200,000 distinct CDR3 sequences, more than 5.5% seen once. The material was CD4+ T cells sorted from PBMCs, obtained 5 days after the first yellow fever vaccination. The receptors stem from a young man who received the YFV17D yellow fever vaccine.

Ten or more counts support this clonotype. V is TRBV7-2 and J is TRBJ2-7; 12 nucleotides line up with TRBD2. The CDR3 contains 16 residues. Germline CDR1 is SGHTA and CDR2 is FQGNSA. V gave up 2 bases and J gave up 1 base; unmatched junction bases: 3. CDR3 amino acids: CASSLTSGRKSYEQYV. In nucleotides, the CDR3 is TGTGCCAGCAGCTTAACTAGCGGGAGGAAGTCCTACGAGCAGTACGTC.

This clonotype was recorded at least ten times. The gene calls are TRBV20-1 and TRBJ2-5; no firm D call. CDR1 and CDR2 (germline): DFQATT, SNEGSKA (reference sequence). This CDR3 region has 13 residues. The V gene lost 5 bases and the J gene lost 0 bases, with 10 bases spanning the gap. The CDR3, as DNA: TGCAGTGCTTACCATCAGTACCAAGAGACCCAGTACTTC. Amino acids: CSAYHQYQETQYF.

A few counts support this clonotype. The rearrangement links TRBV6-2 or TRBV6-3 to TRBJ1-1; D unclear. The V end lost 2 bases, the J end lost 3 bases, and 7 bases lay between the germline ends. CDR1 is MNHEY and CDR2 is SVGEGT in the germline V gene. The CDR3 runs to 13 residues. CDR3 residues: CASSYGEDTEAFF. CDR3 bases: TGTGCCAGCAGTTACGGGGAGGACACTGAAGCTTTCTTT.

This clonotype was detected ten times or more. J is TRBJ2-7 and V is TRBV5-1, with a tentative D call TRBD1 (6 bases). Per germline, CDR1 SGHRS and CDR2 YFSETQ. This CDR3 region has 13 residues. The germline V and J ends were trimmed by 0 bases and 7 bases, with 11 bases remaining between them. CDR3 loop: CASSLARGTEQYV. The CDR3 nucleotides read TGCGCCAGCAGCTTGGCAAGGGGGACGGAGCAGTACGTC.

The V gene is TRBV5-1, the J gene TRBJ1-1; D is unresolved. This CDR3 spans 13 amino acids. Germline assignment: CDR1 SGHRS and CDR2 YFSETQ. Between the trimmed V and J ends, which lost 3 bases and 4 bases, there was a span of 10 bases. The CDR3 DNA is TGCGCCAGCAGCTGGGCATTGGGCACTGAAGCTTTCTTT. It codes for CASSWALGTEAFF.

The chain combines TRBV7-2 with TRBJ1-2; 7 positions agree with TRBD1. Germline V gene data show CDR1 as SGHTA and CDR2 as FQGNSA. The CDR3 contains 14 residues. The V gene end was trimmed by 5 bases and the J gene end by 5 bases; junction bases not matched to a gene: 8. The CDR3 region is CASSPQQGKYGYTF. DNA of the CDR3: TGTGCCAGCAGCCCTCAACAGGGGAAATATGGCTACACCTTC.

This clonotype has a count of ten or more. V and J are TRBV10-3 and TRBJ1-2, with 7 positions matching TRBD1. With V trimmed by 4 bases and J by 1 base, 12 bases remained unmatched. This CDR3 is built from 17 residues. The germline V gene encodes CDR1 ENHRY and CDR2 SYGVKD. The CDR3 DNA is TGTGCCATCAGTGCCCGGTTAGGGGACAGAAGTAACTATGGCTACACCTTC. Its translation: CAISARLGDRSNYGYTF.

This clonotype was observed many times. The rearrangement joins TRBV5-6 to TRBJ2-5, with D unresolved. V gave up 4 bases and J gave up 4 bases, with 8 bases separating them. The CDR3 sequence is 12 residues long. CDR1 is SGHDT, CDR2 YYEEEE, per germline. This chain's CDR3 is CASSPFRETQYF. The CDR3 nucleotides are TGTGCCAGCAGCCCATTCCGAGAGACCCAGTACTTC.

Many counts were recorded for this clonotype. This chain connects TRBV20-1 to TRBJ1-2; D remains ambiguous. Trimming removed 5 bases from V and 1 base from J, with 8 bases in between. Germline V CDR1 and CDR2: DFQATT, SNEGSKA (reference sequence). The CDR3 is 12 residues long. The CDR3 DNA is TGCAGTGCTCCGGCGGATAACTATGGCTACACCTTC. It translates to CSAPADNYGYTF.

V and J are TRBV6-2 or TRBV6-3 and TRBJ1-2, with D perhaps TRBD1 (6 bases). This CDR3 is built from 15 residues. V lost 6 bases and J 4 bases, leaving 18 bases between the germline ends. The germline CDR1 and CDR2 sequences are MNHEY and SVGEGT. For the CDR3, the DNA is TGTGCCAGCAGACCACACCAGGGGCGCGGCTATGGCTACACCTTC. It yields the protein CASRPHQGRGYGYTF.

This clonotype was counted many times. J is TRBJ2-7 and V is TRBV5-1; the D gene is possibly TRBD1 (6 bases). The CDR3 has 15 residues. Between the trimmed V and J ends, which lost 0 bases and 2 bases, there was a span of 12 bases. Germline CDR1 is SGHRS and CDR2 is YFSETQ. The CDR3 here is CASSLGAGDTYEQYV. The CDR3 DNA reads TGCGCCAGCAGCTTGGGGGCAGGGGATACCTACGAGCAGTACGTC.

The chain has TRBV20-1 and TRBJ2-5; D gene uncertain. Trimming took 4 bases from V and 0 from J, leaving 9 bases between them. The CDR3 contains 13 residues. CDR1 and CDR2 (germline): DFQATT, SNEGSKA (reference sequence). The CDR3 spells CSANLEYQETQYF. The CDR3 coding sequence is TGCAGTGCTAACCTAGAGTACCAAGAGACCCAGTACTTC.

In its sample, this clonotype was seen many times. This chain links TRBV24-1 with TRBJ2-7; D is unclear. The length of the CDR3 is 13 residues. Looked up from germline, CDR1 is KGHDR and CDR2 is SFDVKD. V dropped 2 bases and J dropped 5 bases, with 9 bases sitting between them. The DNA of the CDR3 is TGTGCCACCAGTGATTCCACGGCAGACGAGCAGTACGTC. Translated: CATSDSTADEQYV.

This clonotype was recorded many times. This rearrangement joins TRBV6-2 or TRBV6-3 to TRBJ2-5; D gene uncertain. The CDR3 totals 12 residues. V was pared by 7 bases and J by 5 bases, with 11 bases between. The germline gives CDR1 MNHEY, CDR2 SVGEGT. The CDR3 loop reads CASTVGFETQYF. For the CDR3, the DNA is TGTGCCAGCACGGTCGGATTTGAGACCCAGTACTTC.

This chain links TRBV19 with TRBJ2-3; no clear D gene. There are 14 residues in the CDR3. From germline, CDR1 is LNHDA and CDR2 SQIVND (reference sequence). Deletions cut 6 bases from V and 2 bases from J, with 12 bases between. CDR3 in amino acids: CASSLQSLTDTQYF. CDR3 sequence (DNA): TGTGCCAGTAGCCTACAGAGCCTCACAGATACGCAGTATTTT.

The chain combines TRBV12-3 or TRBV12-4 with TRBJ1-5; D uncertain. This CDR3 spans 14 amino acids. Between the trimmed V and J ends, which lost 7 bases and 0 bases, there was a span of 10 bases. CDR3 coding DNA: TGTGCCAGCACAGGAGTTTATAGCAATCAGCCCCAGCATTTT. It specifies CASTGVYSNQPQHF.

A few counts support this clonotype. The chain couples TRBV23-1 to TRBJ2-2; D is perhaps TRBD2 (5 bases). TRBV23-1 is an ORF, with its function uncertain. This CDR3 has 18 amino acids. V lost 8 bases to trimming and J lost 3 bases, with 25 bases between them. The CDR3 region has the DNA TGCGCCAGCTTTACAAGGACTGGGTCGTGGTCAGACACCGGGGAGCTGTTTTTT. Its translation: CASFTRTGSWSDTGELFF.

This chain joins TRBV28 and TRBJ2-7; a possible D gene is TRBD2 (5 bases). The CDR3 is 15 amino acids. Germline CDR1 reads MDHEN; CDR2 reads SYDVKM. Trimming shortened V by 5 bases and J by 9 bases, and 23 bases separated the two germline ends. The CDR3 is CASSTSGPGWMVQYV. In DNA, the CDR3 is TGTGCCAGCAGTACTTCCGGGCCGGGGTGGATGGTGCAGTACGTC.

This clonotype was recorded many times. The rearrangement uses TRBV18 and TRBJ1-5, with D maybe TRBD1 (6 bases). CDR1 KGHSH and CDR2 LQKENI come from the germline V gene. V lost 3 bases to trimming and J lost 4 bases, with 13 bases between them. This CDR3 spans 15 amino acids. The CDR3 DNA reads TGTGCCAGCTCACCGACGGGGGCCGTTAATCAGCCCCAGCATTTT. Its translation is CASSPTGAVNQPQHF.

Comments on this clonotype: Possible read error: a much larger clone is one base away. The chain is built from TRBV7-2 and TRBJ2-3, with unresolved D. The germline gives CDR1 SGHTA, CDR2 FQGNSA. The CDR3 contains 12 residues. The CDR3 DNA sequence: TGTGCCTGCAGCTTAGATCCAGATACGCAGTATTTT. Translated, it gives CACSLDPDTQYF. The complete variable domain, with remaining parts taken from reference TRBV7-2 and TRBJ2-3, reads GAGVSQSPSNKVTEKGKDVELRCDPISGHTALYWYRQSLGQGLEFLIYFQGNSAPDKSGLPSDRFSAERTGGSVSTLTIQRTQQEDSAVYLCACSLDPDTQYFGPGTRLTVL.